This T cell receptor (beta chain) appears in the sequencing data of a study of T cells in Graves' hyperthyroidism and ophthalmopathy. Study-wide results and limits: By a 13 V-J model, ophthalmopathy was set apart from stable hyperthyroidism.

V lost 4 bases and J 5 bases, leaving 15 bases between the germline ends. Germline V lookup: CDR1 MDHEN, CDR2 SYDVKM. The CDR3 length is 15 residues. Each 10 ml fresh peripheral blood draw supplied the PBMCs. Many counts were recorded for this clonotype. The antigen remains unidentified. TCR beta CDR3 regions were amplified from RNA. With the HTBI primer set, the TCR CDR3 went through a first round of RT-PCR. TCRdb fed the multiplex PCR reads into MiXCR, producing one record per CDR3 protein. The sample carries roughly 400,000 distinct CDR3 sequences, more than 15% recorded once. The V and J genes are TRBV28 and TRBJ1-5; D gene unclear. The receptor was derived from a woman aged 18-30 years with Graves' hyperthyroidism that later progressed to Graves' ophthalmopathy. The sequencing input was blood. The CDR3 is CASSSIDKRDQPQHF. Written as DNA, the CDR3 is TGTGCCAGCAGTTCAATCGACAAGCGCGATCAGCCCCAGCATTTT.